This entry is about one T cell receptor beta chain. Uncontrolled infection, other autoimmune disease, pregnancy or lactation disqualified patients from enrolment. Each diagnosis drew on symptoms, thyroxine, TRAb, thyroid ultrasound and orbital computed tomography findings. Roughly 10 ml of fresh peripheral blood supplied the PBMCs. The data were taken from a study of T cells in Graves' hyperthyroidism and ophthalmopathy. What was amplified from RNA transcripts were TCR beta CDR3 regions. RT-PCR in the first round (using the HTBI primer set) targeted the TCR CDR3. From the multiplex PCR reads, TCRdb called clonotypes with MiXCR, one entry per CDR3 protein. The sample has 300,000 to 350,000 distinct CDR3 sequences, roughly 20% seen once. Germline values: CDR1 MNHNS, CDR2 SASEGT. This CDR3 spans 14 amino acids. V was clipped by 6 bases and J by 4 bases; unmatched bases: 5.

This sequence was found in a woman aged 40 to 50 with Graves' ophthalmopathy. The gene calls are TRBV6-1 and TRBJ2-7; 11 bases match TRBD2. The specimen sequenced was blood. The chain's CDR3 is CASRAGLAAYEQYF. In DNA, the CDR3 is TGTGCCAGCAGGGCGGGACTAGCGGCATACGAGCAGTACTTC.